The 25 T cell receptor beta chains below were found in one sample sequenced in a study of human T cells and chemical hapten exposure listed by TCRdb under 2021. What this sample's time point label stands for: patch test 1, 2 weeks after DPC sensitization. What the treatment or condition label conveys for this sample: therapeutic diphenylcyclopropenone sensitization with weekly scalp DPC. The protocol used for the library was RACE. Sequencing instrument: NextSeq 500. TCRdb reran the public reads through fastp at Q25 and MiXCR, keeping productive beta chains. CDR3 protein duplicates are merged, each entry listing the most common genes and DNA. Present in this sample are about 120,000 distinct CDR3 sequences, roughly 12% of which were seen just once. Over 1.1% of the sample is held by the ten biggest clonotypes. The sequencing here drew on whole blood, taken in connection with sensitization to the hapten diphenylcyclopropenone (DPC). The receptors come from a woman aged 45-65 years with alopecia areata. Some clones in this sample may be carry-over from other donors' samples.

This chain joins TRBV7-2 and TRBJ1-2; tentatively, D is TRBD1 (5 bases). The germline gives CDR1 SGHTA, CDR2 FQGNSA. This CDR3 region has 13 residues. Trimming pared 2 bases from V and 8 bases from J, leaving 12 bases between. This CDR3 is CASSLYEGRGYTF. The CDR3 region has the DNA TGTGCCAGCAGCTTATATGAGGGGAGAGGCTACACCTTC.

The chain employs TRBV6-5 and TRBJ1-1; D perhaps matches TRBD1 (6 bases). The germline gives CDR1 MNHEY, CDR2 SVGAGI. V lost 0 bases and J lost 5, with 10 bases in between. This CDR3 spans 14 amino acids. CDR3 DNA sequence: TGTGCCAGCAGTTACTCAACAGGGATAACTGAAGCTTTCTTT. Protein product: CASSYSTGITEAFF.

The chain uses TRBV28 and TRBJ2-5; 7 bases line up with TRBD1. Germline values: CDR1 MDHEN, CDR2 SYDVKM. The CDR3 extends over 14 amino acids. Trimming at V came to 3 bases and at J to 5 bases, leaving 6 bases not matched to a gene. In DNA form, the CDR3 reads TGTGCCAGCAGTTTTCTTAGACAGGGTGAGACCCAGTACTTC. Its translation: CASSFLRQGETQYF.

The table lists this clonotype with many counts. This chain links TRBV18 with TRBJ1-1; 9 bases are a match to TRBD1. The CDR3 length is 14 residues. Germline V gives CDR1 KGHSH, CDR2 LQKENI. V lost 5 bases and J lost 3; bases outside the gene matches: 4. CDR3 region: CASSTGGEDTEAFF. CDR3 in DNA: TGTGCCAGCTCAACAGGGGGCGAGGACACTGAAGCTTTCTTT.

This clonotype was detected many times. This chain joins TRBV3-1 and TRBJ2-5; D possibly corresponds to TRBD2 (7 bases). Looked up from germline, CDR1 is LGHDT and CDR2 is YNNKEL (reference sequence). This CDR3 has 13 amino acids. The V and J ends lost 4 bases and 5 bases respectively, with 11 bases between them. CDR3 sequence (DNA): TGTGCCAGCAGCCCGGGGGGCGCGGAGACCCAGTACTTC. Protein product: CASSPGGAETQYF.

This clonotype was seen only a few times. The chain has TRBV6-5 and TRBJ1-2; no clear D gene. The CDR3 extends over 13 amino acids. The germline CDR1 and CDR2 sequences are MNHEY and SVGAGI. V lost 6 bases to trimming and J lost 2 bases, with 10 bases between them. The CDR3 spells CASSPTVNYGYTF. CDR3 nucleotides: TGTGCCAGCAGCCCCACGGTAAACTATGGCTACACCTTC.

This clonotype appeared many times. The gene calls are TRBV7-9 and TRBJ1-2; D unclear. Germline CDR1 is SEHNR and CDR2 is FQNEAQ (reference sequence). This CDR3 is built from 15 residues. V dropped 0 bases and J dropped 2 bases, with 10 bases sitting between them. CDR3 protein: CASSLAGARNYGYTF. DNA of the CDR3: TGTGCCAGCAGCTTAGCGGGCGCAAGAAACTATGGCTACACCTTC.

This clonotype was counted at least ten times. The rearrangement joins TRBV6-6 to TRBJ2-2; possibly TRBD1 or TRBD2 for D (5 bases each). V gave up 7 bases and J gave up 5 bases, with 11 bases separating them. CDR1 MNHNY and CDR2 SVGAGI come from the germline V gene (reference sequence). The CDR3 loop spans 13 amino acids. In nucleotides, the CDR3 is TGTGCCAGCACCCGGGACGAGACCGGGGAGCTGTTTTTT. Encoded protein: CASTRDETGELFF.

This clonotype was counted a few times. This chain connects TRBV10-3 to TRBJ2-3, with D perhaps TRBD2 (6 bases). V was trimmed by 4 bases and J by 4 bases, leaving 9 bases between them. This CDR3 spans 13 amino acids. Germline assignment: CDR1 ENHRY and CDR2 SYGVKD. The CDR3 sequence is CAISGGVADTQYF. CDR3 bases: TGTGCCATCAGTGGGGGGGTAGCAGATACGCAGTATTTT.

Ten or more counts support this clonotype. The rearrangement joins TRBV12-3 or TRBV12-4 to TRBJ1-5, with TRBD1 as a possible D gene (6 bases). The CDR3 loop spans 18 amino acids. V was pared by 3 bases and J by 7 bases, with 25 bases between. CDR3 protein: CASSFRPGGRGHDQPQHF. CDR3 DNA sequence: TGTGCCAGCAGTTTTAGGCCCGGGGGCAGGGGACACGACCAGCCCCAGCATTTT.

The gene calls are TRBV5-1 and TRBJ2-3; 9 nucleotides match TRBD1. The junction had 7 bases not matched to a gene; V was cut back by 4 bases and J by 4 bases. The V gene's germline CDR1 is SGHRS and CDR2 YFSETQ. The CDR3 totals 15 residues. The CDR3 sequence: CASSENRGLADTQYF. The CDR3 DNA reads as TGCGCCAGCAGCGAAAACAGGGGGCTCGCAGATACGCAGTATTTT.

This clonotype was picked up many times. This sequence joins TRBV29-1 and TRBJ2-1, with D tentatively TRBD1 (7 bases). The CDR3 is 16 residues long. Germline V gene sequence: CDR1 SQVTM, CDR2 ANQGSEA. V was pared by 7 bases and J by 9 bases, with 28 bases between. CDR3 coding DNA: TGCAGCGCAAAAAAGGGGGCGGGGCCCTTAGTCCCTGAGCAGTTCTTC. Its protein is CSAKKGAGPLVPEQFF.

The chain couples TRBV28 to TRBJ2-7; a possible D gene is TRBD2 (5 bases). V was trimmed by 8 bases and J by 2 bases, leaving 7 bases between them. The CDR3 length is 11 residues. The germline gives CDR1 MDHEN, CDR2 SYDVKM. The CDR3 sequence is CASEGTYEQYF. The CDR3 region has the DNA TGTGCCAGCGAGGGTACCTACGAGCAGTACTTC.

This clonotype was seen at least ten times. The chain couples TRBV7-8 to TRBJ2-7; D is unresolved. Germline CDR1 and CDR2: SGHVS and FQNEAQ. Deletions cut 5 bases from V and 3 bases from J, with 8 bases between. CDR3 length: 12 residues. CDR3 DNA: TGTGCCAGCAGCCTTAGGAGCTACGAGCAGTACTTC. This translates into CASSLRSYEQYF.

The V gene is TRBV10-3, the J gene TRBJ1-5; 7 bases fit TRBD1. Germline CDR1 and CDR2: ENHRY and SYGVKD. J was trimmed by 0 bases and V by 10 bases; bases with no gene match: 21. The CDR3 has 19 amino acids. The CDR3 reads CATGSGGLILTSSNQPQHF. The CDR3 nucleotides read TGTGCCACCGGATCAGGGGGGCTAATCCTCACTTCTAGCAATCAGCCCCAGCATTTT.

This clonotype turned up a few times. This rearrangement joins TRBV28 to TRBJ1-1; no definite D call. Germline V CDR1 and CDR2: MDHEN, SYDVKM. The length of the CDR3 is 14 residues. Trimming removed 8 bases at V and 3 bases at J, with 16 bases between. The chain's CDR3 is CASRRINRHTEAFF. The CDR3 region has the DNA TGTGCCAGCCGCAGGATAAACCGGCACACTGAAGCTTTCTTT.

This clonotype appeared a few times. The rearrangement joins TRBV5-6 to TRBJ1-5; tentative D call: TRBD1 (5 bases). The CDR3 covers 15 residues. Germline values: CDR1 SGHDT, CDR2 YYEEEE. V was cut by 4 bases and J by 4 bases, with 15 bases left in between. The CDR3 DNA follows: TGTGCCAGCAGCGTGAGGGGCTTCCTTAATCAGCCCCAGCATTTT. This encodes CASSVRGFLNQPQHF.

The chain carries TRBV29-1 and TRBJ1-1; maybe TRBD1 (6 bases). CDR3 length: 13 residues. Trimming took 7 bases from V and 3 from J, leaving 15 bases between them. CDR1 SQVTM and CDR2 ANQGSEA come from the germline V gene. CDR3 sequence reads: CSARTNRDTEAFF. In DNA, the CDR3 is TGCAGCGCAAGGACGAACAGGGACACTGAAGCTTTCTTT. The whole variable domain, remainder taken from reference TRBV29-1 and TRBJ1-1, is SAVISQKPSRDICQRGTSLTIQCQVDSQVTMMFWYRQQPGQSLTLIATANQGSEATYESGFVIDKFPISRPNLTFSTLTVSNMSPEDSSIYLCSARTNRDTEAFFGQGTRLTVV.

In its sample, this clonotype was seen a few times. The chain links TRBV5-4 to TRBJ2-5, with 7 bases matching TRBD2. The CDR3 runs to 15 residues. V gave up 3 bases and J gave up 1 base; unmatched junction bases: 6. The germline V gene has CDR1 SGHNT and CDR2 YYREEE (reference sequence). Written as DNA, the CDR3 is TGTGCCAGCAGCTGGGATAGCGGGCTCCAAGAGACCCAGTACTTC. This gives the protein CASSWDSGLQETQYF.

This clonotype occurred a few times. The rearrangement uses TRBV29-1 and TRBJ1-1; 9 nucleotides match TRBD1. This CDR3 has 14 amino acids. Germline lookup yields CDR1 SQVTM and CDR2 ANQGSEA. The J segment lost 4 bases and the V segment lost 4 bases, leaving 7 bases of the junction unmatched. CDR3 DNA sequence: TGCAGCGTTGGAAAATGGGACAGGGTCACTGAAGCTTTCTTT. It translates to CSVGKWDRVTEAFF.

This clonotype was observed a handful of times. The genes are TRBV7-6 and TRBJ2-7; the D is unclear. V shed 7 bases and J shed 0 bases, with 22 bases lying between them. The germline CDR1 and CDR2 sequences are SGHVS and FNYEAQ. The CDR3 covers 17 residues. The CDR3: CASTSRVDQQLSYEQYF. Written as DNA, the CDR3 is TGTGCCAGCACCTCCCGGGTCGACCAACAGCTCTCCTACGAGCAGTACTTC.

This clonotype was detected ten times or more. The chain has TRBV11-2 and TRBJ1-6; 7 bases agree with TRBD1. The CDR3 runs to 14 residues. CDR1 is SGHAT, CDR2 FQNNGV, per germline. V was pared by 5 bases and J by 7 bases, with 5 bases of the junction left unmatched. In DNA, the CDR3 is TGTGCCAGCAGCAGGGGGCGGCTAAATTCACCCCTCCACTTT. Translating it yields CASSRGRLNSPLHF. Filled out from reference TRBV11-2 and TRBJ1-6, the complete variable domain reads EAGVAQSPRYKIIEKRQSVAFWCNPISGHATLYWYQQILGQGPKLLIQFQNNGVVDDSQLPKDRFSAERLKGVDSTLKIQPAKLEDSAVYLCASSRGRLNSPLHFGNGTRLTVT.

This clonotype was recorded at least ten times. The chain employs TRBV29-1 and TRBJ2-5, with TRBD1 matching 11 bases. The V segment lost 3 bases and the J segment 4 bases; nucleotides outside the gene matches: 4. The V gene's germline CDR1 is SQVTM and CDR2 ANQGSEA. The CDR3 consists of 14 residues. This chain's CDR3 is CSVDLGQGAETQYF. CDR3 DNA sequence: TGCAGCGTTGATCTTGGACAGGGGGCAGAGACCCAGTACTTC.

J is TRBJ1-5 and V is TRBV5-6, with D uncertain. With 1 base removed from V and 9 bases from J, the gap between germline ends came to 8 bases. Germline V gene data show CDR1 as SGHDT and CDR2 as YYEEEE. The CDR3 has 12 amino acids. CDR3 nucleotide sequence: TGTGCCAGCAGCTTGTTCCTTGGGCCCCAGCATTTT. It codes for CASSLFLGPQHF.

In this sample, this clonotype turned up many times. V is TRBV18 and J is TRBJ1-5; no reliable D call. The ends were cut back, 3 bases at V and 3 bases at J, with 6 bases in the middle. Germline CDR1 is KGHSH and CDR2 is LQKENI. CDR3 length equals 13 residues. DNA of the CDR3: TGTGCCAGCTCACCGGGGATCAATCAGCCCCAGCATTTT. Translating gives CASSPGINQPQHF.